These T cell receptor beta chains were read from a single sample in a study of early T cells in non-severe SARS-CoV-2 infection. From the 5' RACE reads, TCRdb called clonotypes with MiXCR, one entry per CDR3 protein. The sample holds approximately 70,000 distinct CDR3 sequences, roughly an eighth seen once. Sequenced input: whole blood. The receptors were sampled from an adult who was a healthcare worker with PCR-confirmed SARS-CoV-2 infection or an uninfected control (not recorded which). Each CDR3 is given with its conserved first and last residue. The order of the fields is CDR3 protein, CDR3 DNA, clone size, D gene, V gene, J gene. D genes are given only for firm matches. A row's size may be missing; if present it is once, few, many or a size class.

cdr3_aa: CAVRRGLGLSGNTIYF
cdr3_nt: TGCGCCGTCCGACGGGGGTTGGGTTTATCTGGAAACACCATATATTTT
clone_size: few
d_call: NA
v_call: TRBV29-1
j_call: TRBJ1-3

cdr3_aa: CASSASDTQYF
cdr3_nt: TGTGCCAGCAGCGCGTCAGATACGCAGTATTTT
clone_size: NA
d_call: NA
v_call: TRBV11-3
j_call: TRBJ2-3

cdr3_aa: CASSQERGGDNEQFF
cdr3_nt: TGTGCCAGCAGCCAAGAGCGGGGGGGAGACAATGAGCAGTTCTTC
clone_size: few
d_call: TRBD2
v_call: TRBV4-2
j_call: TRBJ2-1

cdr3_aa: CSASTGGIQPQHF
cdr3_nt: TGCAGTGCTTCGACAGGGGGGATTCAGCCCCAGCATTTT
clone_size: NA
d_call: TRBD1
v_call: TRBV20-1
j_call: TRBJ1-5

cdr3_aa: CASRVNSNQPQHF
cdr3_nt: TGTGCCAGCAGGGTGAATAGCAATCAGCCCCAGCATTTT
clone_size: NA
d_call: NA
v_call: TRBV12-3/TRBV12-4
j_call: TRBJ1-5

cdr3_aa: CASSSPGASEAFF
cdr3_nt: TGTGCCAGCAGTTCCCCCGGGGCCAGTGAAGCTTTCTTT
clone_size: NA
d_call: NA
v_call: TRBV28
j_call: TRBJ1-1

cdr3_aa: CASSSLAGGPEDTQYF
cdr3_nt: TGTGCCAGCAGCTCATTAGCGGGGGGGCCCGAAGATACGCAGTATTTT
clone_size: few
d_call: TRBD2
v_call: TRBV11-2
j_call: TRBJ2-3

cdr3_aa: CASSLSPRDSGYEQYF
cdr3_nt: TGCGCCAGCAGCTTATCCCCCCGGGACAGCGGGTACGAGCAGTACTTC
clone_size: NA
d_call: NA
v_call: TRBV5-1
j_call: TRBJ2-7

cdr3_aa: CASSWSRLNTEAFF
cdr3_nt: TGTGCCAGCAGTTGGTCCAGGCTGAACACTGAAGCTTTCTTT
clone_size: NA
d_call: NA
v_call: TRBV6-1
j_call: TRBJ1-1

cdr3_aa: CASSPGLFIKANEQFF
cdr3_nt: TGTGCCAGCAGCCCTGGACTGTTCATAAAGGCCAATGAGCAGTTCTTC
clone_size: NA
d_call: NA
v_call: TRBV7-7
j_call: TRBJ2-1

cdr3_aa: CASSLAEGNSYEQYF
cdr3_nt: TGCGCCAGCAGCTTGGCAGAGGGGAACTCCTACGAGCAGTACTTC
clone_size: NA
d_call: NA
v_call: TRBV5-1
j_call: TRBJ2-7

cdr3_aa: CASSISGRNYGYTF
cdr3_nt: TGTGCCAGTAGTATCTCGGGACGGAACTATGGCTACACCTTC
clone_size: few
d_call: NA
v_call: TRBV19
j_call: TRBJ1-2

cdr3_aa: CASSPVRGNTGELFF
cdr3_nt: TGTGCCAGCAGCCCAGTTCGAGGGAACACCGGGGAGCTGTTTTTT
clone_size: many
d_call: NA
v_call: TRBV6-5
j_call: TRBJ2-2

cdr3_aa: CSVLLGGPGGLSEQYF
cdr3_nt: TGCAGCGTTTTACTCGGCGGTCCGGGGGGTTTGTCGGAGCAGTACTTC
clone_size: NA
d_call: TRBD2
v_call: TRBV29-1
j_call: TRBJ2-7

cdr3_aa: CSVGTVAGGETQYF
cdr3_nt: TGCAGCGTCGGAACGGTAGCGGGGGGGGAGACCCAGTACTTC
clone_size: NA
d_call: TRBD2
v_call: TRBV29-1
j_call: TRBJ2-5

cdr3_aa: CASSLGHSGFGYTF
cdr3_nt: TGTGCCAGCAGCTTAGGACACTCCGGTTTCGGCTACACCTTC
clone_size: many
d_call: NA
v_call: TRBV7-9
j_call: TRBJ1-2